This entry lists 15 T cell receptor beta chains sequenced from one sample in a study of identical twins. TCRdb redid the calling of the 5' RACE reads with MiXCR, one entry per CDR3 protein. The sample shows around 250,000 distinct CDR3 sequences, more than 9.5% of them seen only once. The same data also contributed to another study, on yellow fever vaccine responses in identical twins.

The sequenced material came from memory (CD45RO+) T cells sorted from blood. These receptors came from a young woman in good health.

This chain connects TRBV7-9 to TRBJ2-3; TRBD1 matches at 7 bases. With 4 bases clipped from V and 0 bases from J, the junction kept 4 bases outside the gene matches. The CDR3 is 15 residues long. Germline-derived CDR1 and CDR2 are SEHNR and FQNEAQ (reference sequence). CDR3 loop: CASSSRDRSTDTQYF. In nucleotides, the CDR3 is TGTGCCAGCAGCTCCCGGGACAGAAGCACAGATACGCAGTATTTT.

This clonotype was observed a few times. The gene calls are TRBV20-1 and TRBJ2-7; 9 bases agree with TRBD1. The germline CDR1 and CDR2 sequences are DFQATT and SNEGSKA (reference sequence). The CDR3 has 13 residues. The trim removed 3 bases at V and 2 bases at J, leaving 2 bases unmatched. CDR3 residues: CSASRTGAYEQYF. In DNA form, the CDR3 reads TGCAGTGCTAGCCGGACAGGGGCCTACGAGCAGTACTTC.

This clonotype appeared a few times. The V gene is TRBV28, the J gene TRBJ2-1; D may correspond to TRBD1 or TRBD2 (6 bases each). Trimming left V 1 base short and J 8 bases short, with 24 bases between. Germline CDR1 is MDHEN and CDR2 is SYDVKM. The CDR3 runs 18 residues. The CDR3 protein is CASSLYPSGLEGGHEQFF. Here the CDR3 DNA reads TGTGCCAGCAGTTTATACCCCTCGGGTCTGGAAGGGGGGCATGAGCAGTTCTTC.

There are many counts of this clonotype. V gene TRBV20-1 combines with J gene TRBJ1-1; possible D gene TRBD1, 6 bases. V shed 0 bases and J shed 5 bases, with 13 bases lying between them. The CDR3 is 14 amino acids. Germline values: CDR1 DFQATT, CDR2 SNEGSKA (reference sequence). The CDR3 here is CSAREPGQQTEAFF. The DNA of the CDR3 is TGCAGTGCTAGAGAGCCTGGACAGCAGACTGAAGCTTTCTTT.

The CDR3 coding sequence is TGTGCCAGCAGCCAAGAAGAAGGGACACCAACTAATGAAAAACTGTTTTTT. The encoded protein is CASSQEEGTPTNEKLFF. The genes are TRBV3-1 and TRBJ1-4; D might be TRBD1 (6 bases). This CDR3 region has 17 residues. Germline lookup yields CDR1 LGHDT and CDR2 YNNKEL (reference sequence). V gave up 0 bases and J gave up 0 bases, with 11 bases separating them.

This rearrangement joins TRBV25-1 to TRBJ2-7; 7 bases match TRBD1. CDR3 size: 14 residues. The V segment lost 3 bases and the J segment 0 bases; nucleotides outside the gene matches: 2. CDR1 and CDR2 from the germline V gene are MGHDK and SYGVNS. CDR3 region: CASSETGISYEQYF. The CDR3 region has the DNA TGTGCCAGCAGTGAGACAGGGATCTCCTACGAGCAGTACTTC.

This clonotype showed up many times. The chain couples TRBV18 to TRBJ2-7; a possible D gene is TRBD1 (7 bases). Trimming stripped 3 bases from V and 6 bases from J, with 9 bases between. Germline values: CDR1 KGHSH, CDR2 LQKENI. The CDR3 consists of 12 residues. The CDR3 sequence is CASSPQGGEQYF. As DNA, the CDR3 is TGTGCCAGCTCACCTCAGGGGGGCGAGCAGTACTTC. The entire variable domain, with the rest obtained from reference TRBV18 and TRBJ2-7, is as follows: NAGVMQNPRHLVRRRGQEARLRCSPMKGHSHVYWYRQLPEEGLKFMVYLQKENIIDESGMPKERFSAEFPKEGPSILRIQQVVRGDSAAYFCASSPQGGEQYFGPGTRLTVT.

This clonotype was seen a handful of times. This chain joins TRBV11-2 and TRBJ2-1; 10 nucleotides match TRBD2. With V trimmed by 5 bases and J by 7 bases, 11 bases remained unmatched. There are 16 residues in the CDR3. From germline, CDR1 is SGHAT and CDR2 FQNNGV. The CDR3 loop reads CASSPQLAGLGNEQFF. CDR3 DNA: TGTGCCAGCAGCCCGCAACTAGCGGGACTCGGGAATGAGCAGTTCTTC.

The rearrangement uses TRBV27 and TRBJ2-5; the match to TRBD1 covers 9 bases. Germline trimming cut 5 bases from V and 1 base from J; bases unmatched to any gene: 5. From germline, CDR1 is MNHEY and CDR2 SMNVEV (reference sequence). The CDR3 is 15 residues long. Here the CDR3 DNA reads TGTGCCAGCAGTACCGGACAGGGGCTCCAAGAGACCCAGTACTTC. It yields the protein CASSTGQGLQETQYF.

The chain recombines TRBV6-5 with TRBJ2-1, with TRBD2 matching over 9 bases. Germline values: CDR1 MNHEY, CDR2 SVGAGI. The CDR3 loop spans 16 amino acids. J was trimmed by 7 bases and V by 2 bases; bases with no gene match: 9. CDR3 amino acids: CASSYSPTSGGNEQFF. CDR3 coding DNA: TGTGCCAGCAGTTACAGCCCGACTAGCGGTGGTAATGAGCAGTTCTTC.

The CDR3 nucleotides read TGCAGTGCTAGGGACTCGGGACTCCCCTCCTACAATGAGCAGTTCTTC. The encoded protein is CSARDSGLPSYNEQFF. This chain joins TRBV20-1 and TRBJ2-1; D possibly corresponds to TRBD2 (6 bases). The V end was cut by 3 bases, the J end by 0 bases, with 15 bases between. CDR3 length: 16 residues. The germline V gene has CDR1 DFQATT and CDR2 SNEGSKA (reference sequence).

This clonotype has at least ten counts. The genes are TRBV27 and TRBJ2-1; unclear D gene. From germline, CDR1 is MNHEY and CDR2 SMNVEV (reference sequence). V was pared by 6 bases and J by 3 bases, with 18 bases between. The CDR3 totals 16 residues. The CDR3 region is CASRLGYSALYNEQFF. In DNA, the CDR3 is TGTGCCAGCAGGCTTGGCTACAGCGCACTCTACAATGAGCAGTTCTTC.

This clonotype appeared a few times. V is TRBV20-1 and J is TRBJ2-7; TRBD1 aligns across 7 bases. Germline V gene sequence: CDR1 DFQATT, CDR2 SNEGSKA (reference sequence). This CDR3 is 12 amino acids long. V lost 5 bases to trimming and J lost 4 bases; unmatched junction nucleotides: 5. In nucleotides, the CDR3 is TGCAGTGCTTCCGGGACAGAGTACGAGCAGTACTTC. Protein sequence: CSASGTEYEQYF.

This clonotype was seen more than once but under ten times. The V and J genes are TRBV29-1 and TRBJ2-5; possible D gene TRBD1, 5 bases. The CDR3 runs to 12 residues. Per the germline V gene, CDR1 is SQVTM and CDR2 is ANQGSEA. The CDR3 DNA reads TGCAGTTACCAGGGCAACCAAGAGACCCAGTACTTC. Translating gives CSYQGNQETQYF.

This clonotype has more than one count but fewer than ten. The chain employs TRBV5-6 and TRBJ1-2; TRBD1 matches 7 bases. V gave up 5 bases and J gave up 2 bases; unmatched junction bases: 6. Germline assignment: CDR1 SGHDT and CDR2 YYEEEE. The CDR3 has 14 amino acids. CDR3 bases: TGTGCCAGCAGACGGACAGGCGGCAACTATGGCTACACCTTC. Protein: CASRRTGGNYGYTF.